These 20 T cell receptor beta chains were sequenced from one sample in a study of blood T cells in healthy people across ages. Sample-barcoded 5' priming and a J-beta primer mix drove a second PCR of about 6 to 12 cycles. MiXCR, applied by TCRdb to the 5' RACE reads, yields one record per CDR3 protein. This sample has hundreds of thousands of distinct CDR3 sequences, with around 42% found just once. The sequenced material came from blood. The receptors originated from a man in his sixties in good health.

The chain couples TRBV20-1 to TRBJ2-4; D not resolved. Trimming stripped 1 base from V and 7 bases from J, with 14 bases between. This CDR3 region has 14 residues. Per germline, CDR1 DFQATT and CDR2 SNEGSKA (reference sequence). The DNA for the CDR3 is TGCAGTGCTAGAGTCCCGGGCTCGGTGAACATTCAGTACTTC. It is translated as CSARVPGSVNIQYF.

The CDR3 loop is CASSLAVGRGDLGYTF. The DNA for the CDR3 is TGTGCCAGCAGCTTAGCGGTTGGCAGGGGTGATTTGGGCTACACCTTC. V is TRBV7-8 and J is TRBJ1-2, with a weak D call TRBD1 (6 bases). This CDR3 has 16 residues. The V gene lost 0 bases and the J gene lost 8 bases, with 19 bases spanning the gap. Germline V CDR1 and CDR2: SGHVS, FQNEAQ.

The chain joins TRBV7-8 to TRBJ1-1; 7 bases agree with TRBD1. V was pared by 5 bases and J by 2 bases, with 8 bases of the junction left unmatched. The CDR3 runs 15 residues. Germline V gene sequence: CDR1 SGHVS, CDR2 FQNEAQ. CDR3 loop: CASSLETGANTEAFF. The CDR3 DNA follows: TGTGCCAGCAGCCTAGAAACAGGGGCCAACACTGAAGCTTTCTTT. Full variable domain (outside the CDR3, taken from reference TRBV7-8 and TRBJ1-1): GAGVSQSPRYKVAKRGQDVALRCDPISGHVSLFWYQQALGQGPEFLTYFQNEAQLDKSGLPSDRFFAERPEGSVSTLKIQRTQQEDSAVYLCASSLETGANTEAFFGQGTRLTVV.

This clonotype was seen a handful of times. This sequence joins TRBV30 and TRBJ2-7; D could derive from TRBD1 or TRBD2 (5 bases each). Trimming removed 5 bases at V and 1 base at J, with 9 bases between. The germline V gene encodes CDR1 GTSNPN and CDR2 SVGIG (reference sequence). This CDR3 contains 12 residues. CDR3 protein: CAWEGSSYEQYF. As DNA, the CDR3 is TGTGCCTGGGAGGGGTCTTCCTACGAGCAGTACTTC.

The chain links TRBV3-1 to TRBJ1-4, with a tentative D call TRBD1 (6 bases). Germline loops: CDR1 LGHDT, CDR2 YNNKEL (reference sequence). With 6 bases removed from V and 0 bases from J, the gap between germline ends came to 11 bases. The CDR3 extends over 15 amino acids. Here the CDR3 DNA reads TGTGCCAGCAGGATAGGACAGACAACTAATGAAAAACTGTTTTTT. It yields the protein CASRIGQTTNEKLFF.

In DNA, the CDR3 is TGCAGCGTTGGTTTCCTTCGGGAAGGCTACACCTTC. Translating gives CSVGFLREGYTF. V usage is TRBV29-1 and J usage is TRBJ1-2; D remains ambiguous. The CDR3 is 12 residues long. V lost 4 bases, J lost 8 bases, and 14 bases lay in between. Germline CDR1 SQVTM, CDR2 ANQGSEA.

This clonotype was observed a few times. A single base separates this from a much larger clone, so it may be a read error. The chain links TRBV7-3 to TRBJ2-7; D is tentatively TRBD1 or TRBD2 (6 bases each). This CDR3 region has 13 residues. Per germline, CDR1 SGHTA and CDR2 FQGTGA. The V and J ends lost 5 bases and 3 bases respectively, with 11 bases between them. This CDR3 reads CASSAEGGYEQYF. CDR3 bases: TGTGCCAGCAGCGCGGAGGGGGGCTACGAGCAGTACTTC. Supplemented by reference TRBV7-3 and TRBJ2-7, the full variable domain reads GAGVSQTPSNKVTEKGKYVELRCDPISGHTALYWYRQSLGQGPEFLIYFQGTGAADDSGLPNDRFFAVRPEGSVSTLKIQRTERGDSAVYLCASSAEGGYEQYFGPGTRLTVT.

The chain joins TRBV5-1 to TRBJ1-1, with D tentatively TRBD1 (5 bases). Germline V gives CDR1 SGHRS, CDR2 YFSETQ. Trimming removed 4 bases from V and 3 bases from J, with 16 bases in between. The CDR3 sequence is 15 residues long. The CDR3 loop is CASSPGGRSDTEAFF. The CDR3 nucleotides are TGCGCCAGCAGCCCGGGGGGACGGTCGGACACTGAAGCTTTCTTT.

The rearrangement joins TRBV5-6 to TRBJ1-1, with no clear D. Trimming left V 1 base short and J 5 bases short, with 9 bases between. The CDR3 extends over 13 amino acids. The V gene's germline CDR1 is SGHDT and CDR2 YYEEEE. The CDR3 reads CASSLRSGTEAFF. CDR3 bases: TGTGCCAGCAGCTTGCGGAGTGGAACTGAAGCTTTCTTT. Combining the CDR3 with reference TRBV5-6 and TRBJ1-1 gives the whole variable domain DAGVTQSPTHLIKTRGQQVTLRCSPKSGHDTVSWYQQALGQGPQFIFQYYEEEERQRGNFPDRFSGHQFPNYSSELNVNALLLGDSALYLCASSLRSGTEAFFGQGTRLTVV.

This clonotype was found a few times. The chain joins TRBV9 to TRBJ1-5, with D possibly TRBD1 on 6 matching bases. The CDR3 is made up of 17 amino acids. V shed 2 bases and J shed 0 bases, with 15 bases lying between them. Looked up from germline, CDR1 is SGDLS and CDR2 is YYNGEE. CDR3 residues: CASSVPRGGNSNQPQHF. CDR3 DNA sequence: TGTGCCAGCAGCGTTCCCCGGGGGGGCAATAGCAATCAGCCCCAGCATTTT.

This clonotype was detected a few times. The chain combines TRBV20-1 with TRBJ2-5; D perhaps matches TRBD2 (6 bases). CDR3 length: 13 amino acids. V gave up 3 bases and J gave up 3 bases, with 11 bases separating them. The germline gives CDR1 DFQATT, CDR2 SNEGSKA (reference sequence). CDR3 residues: CSASAAGKETQYF. The CDR3 DNA reads as TGCAGTGCTAGCGCCGCGGGAAAAGAGACCCAGTACTTC.

This clonotype appeared a few times. The V gene is TRBV6-5, the J gene TRBJ1-6; perhaps TRBD1 as D (5 bases). Germline values: CDR1 MNHEY, CDR2 SVGAGI. This CDR3 is built from 12 residues. Trimming left V 8 bases short and J 8 bases short, with 10 bases between. This CDR3 is CASRDGYSPLHF. The CDR3 DNA follows: TGTGCCAGCCGGGACGGATATTCACCCCTCCACTTT.

This clonotype was found many times. V usage is TRBV4-3 and J usage is TRBJ2-7; TRBD1 agrees at 10 bases. V dropped 5 bases and J dropped 5; count of bases not matched to a gene: 9. The CDR3 runs to 15 residues. CDR1 and CDR2 (germline): LGHNA, YSLEER. CDR3 bases: TGCGCCAGCAGCAAAGGGACAGGGGCATCCGACGAGCAGTACTTC. It encodes CASSKGTGASDEQYF.

The rearrangement links TRBV19 to TRBJ1-4; D remains ambiguous. V shed 3 bases and J shed 0 bases, with 17 bases lying between them. Germline values: CDR1 LNHDA, CDR2 SQIVND (reference sequence). The CDR3 is 18 amino acids. CDR3 in amino acids: CASSIRAAWSATNEKLFF. CDR3 bases: TGTGCCAGTAGTATCCGGGCCGCGTGGTCTGCAACTAATGAAAAACTGTTTTTT.

V usage is TRBV20-1 and J usage is TRBJ2-1; 8 positions match TRBD2. J gave up 4 bases and V 6 bases, and 11 bases lay outside the gene matches. CDR1 and CDR2 (germline): DFQATT, SNEGSKA (reference sequence). This CDR3 is built from 15 residues. CDR3: CSAPYDSGVYNEQFF. The CDR3 DNA is TGCAGTGCCCCCTATGATAGCGGGGTTTACAATGAGCAGTTCTTC.

The chain joins TRBV20-1 to TRBJ2-5; D call uncertain. Trimming left V 1 base short and J 1 base short, with 4 bases between. CDR1 and CDR2 from the germline V gene are DFQATT and SNEGSKA (reference sequence). This CDR3 is 12 amino acids long. The CDR3 protein is CSARGSQETQYF. CDR3 in DNA: TGCAGTGCTAGAGGCAGCCAAGAGACCCAGTACTTC.

The V gene is TRBV5-1, the J gene TRBJ2-1; D is possibly TRBD2 (6 bases). CDR3 length: 16 amino acids. Trimming shortened V by 3 bases and J by 13 bases, and 26 bases separated the two germline ends. The germline V gene encodes CDR1 SGHRS and CDR2 YFSETQ. The CDR3 nucleotides are TGCGCCAGCAGCTCGGGGGAACTAGGGCAAGGGGAGACCCAGTTCTTC. It translates to CASSSGELGQGETQFF. Drawing the rest from reference TRBV5-1 and TRBJ2-1, the complete variable domain is KAGVTQTPRYLIKTRGQQVTLSCSPISGHRSVSWYQQTPGQGLQFLFEYFSETQRNKGNFPGRFSGRQFSNSRSEMNVSTLELGDSALYLCASSSGELGQGETQFFGPGTRLTVL.

The gene calls are TRBV3-1 and TRBJ2-3, with 10 positions matching TRBD2. This CDR3 region has 16 residues. The junction had 8 bases not matched to a gene; V was cut back by 4 bases and J by 4 bases. Germline V gene data show CDR1 as LGHDT and CDR2 as YNNKEL (reference sequence). In DNA, the CDR3 is TGTGCCAGCAGCCCCGCCGGGACTAGCGTTTCAGATACGCAGTATTTT. Amino acid sequence: CASSPAGTSVSDTQYF.

With respect to this clonotype: Relative to the germline gene, one junction end is altered; a read error may explain this. The CDR3 region has the DNA TGTGCCAGCAATCCGACTAGGGGCTATGGCCACACCTTC. Protein: CASNPTRGYGHTF. J is TRBJ1-2 and V is TRBV6-1, with a tentative D call TRBD1 (5 bases). This CDR3 comprises 13 residues. CDR1 MNHNS and CDR2 SASEGT come from the germline V gene.

This clonotype was seen more than once but under ten times. The chain recombines TRBV27 with TRBJ2-7; D perhaps matches TRBD1 (5 bases). This CDR3 is built from 16 residues. V lost 4 bases and J lost 6, with 22 bases in between. Germline V CDR1 and CDR2: MNHEY, SMNVEV (reference sequence). CDR3 bases: TGTGCCAGCAGTTCCCATCGGACAACCCCTCGTAGCGAGCAGTACTTC. Its protein product is CASSSHRTTPRSEQYF.